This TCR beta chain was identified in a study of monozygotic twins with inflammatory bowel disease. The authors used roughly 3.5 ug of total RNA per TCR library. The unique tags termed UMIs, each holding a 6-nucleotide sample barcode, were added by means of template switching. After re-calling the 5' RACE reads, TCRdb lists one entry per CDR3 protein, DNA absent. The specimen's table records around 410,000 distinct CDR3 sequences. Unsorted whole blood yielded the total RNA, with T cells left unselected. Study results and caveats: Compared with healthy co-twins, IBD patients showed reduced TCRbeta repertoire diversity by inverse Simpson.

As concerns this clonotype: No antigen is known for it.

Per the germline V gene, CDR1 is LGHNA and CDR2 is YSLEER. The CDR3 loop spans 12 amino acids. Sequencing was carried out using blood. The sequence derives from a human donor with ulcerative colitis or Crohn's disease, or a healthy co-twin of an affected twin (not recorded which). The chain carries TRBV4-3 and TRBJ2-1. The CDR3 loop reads CASSRQSNEQFF.